The sequence of this TCR beta chain was determined in a study of beta chain features in type 1 diabetes. Looking at the study overall: No patient-donor differences in age, gender, total cells or subset yield.

To note about this clone: What it binds is not known.

As every portion of the isolated RNA was reverse transcribed, the sequencing read expressed TCRB transcripts. Assay used: immunoSEQ multiplex PCR; TCRdb lists only in-frame clones, some missing. The sample contains fewer than 300,000 clones, around 20% of which appear only once. Findings of the study overall: Still unanswered here is whether HLA type influences TCRB rearrangement. All four CD4+ subsets from Type 1 diabetes patients carried moderately but significantly shorter TCRB CDR3s.

Sorted CD4+ subsets: naive, central memory, regulatory, stem cell-like memory (CD45RO/CCR7/CD25/CD127/CD95/CD27 panel). The authors obtained over 98% purity in all sorted populations. There are 15 residues in the CDR3. Germline CDR1 is SGDLS and CDR2 is YYNGEE. The germline V and J ends were trimmed by 3 bases and 0 bases, with 12 bases remaining between them. The sample taken for sequencing was naive CD4+ T cells from blood. This clonotype originated in a woman aged 40-49 years with type 1 diabetes. The chain links TRBV9 to TRBJ1-2, with D perhaps matching TRBD1 (5 bases). Here the CDR3 DNA reads TGTGCCAGCAGCGAGGGGCAAGGGGCTAACTATGGCTACACCTTC. It yields the protein CASSEGQGANYGYTF.